The present T cell receptor (beta chain) was sequenced within a study of shared clonotypes between healthy human individuals. Trimming stripped 0 bases from V and 0 bases from J, with 15 bases between. Looked up from germline, CDR1 is SGDLS and CDR2 is YYNGEE. The CDR3 has 17 residues. Healthy and HIV-negative, the adult donors had no recent acute infections or vaccinations. Each subset's genomic DNA was split evenly across several immunoSEQ plates. Sequencing used immunoSEQ multiplex PCR; TCRdb keeps in-frame clones, though not all of them. The data show roughly 2.2 million clones, approximately 93% seen once.

The chain carries TRBV9 and TRBJ2-5, with D perhaps matching TRBD1 (5 bases). What was sequenced was naive CD4+ T cells from PBMCs. As to subset: CD45RA+ positively selected. The receptor comes from a young man in good health. Some clones in this sample may be carry-over from other donors' samples. The CDR3: CASSVAGEDRYQETQYF. The CDR3 DNA reads as TGTGCCAGCAGCGTAGCTGGGGAAGACAGATACCAAGAGACCCAGTACTTC.